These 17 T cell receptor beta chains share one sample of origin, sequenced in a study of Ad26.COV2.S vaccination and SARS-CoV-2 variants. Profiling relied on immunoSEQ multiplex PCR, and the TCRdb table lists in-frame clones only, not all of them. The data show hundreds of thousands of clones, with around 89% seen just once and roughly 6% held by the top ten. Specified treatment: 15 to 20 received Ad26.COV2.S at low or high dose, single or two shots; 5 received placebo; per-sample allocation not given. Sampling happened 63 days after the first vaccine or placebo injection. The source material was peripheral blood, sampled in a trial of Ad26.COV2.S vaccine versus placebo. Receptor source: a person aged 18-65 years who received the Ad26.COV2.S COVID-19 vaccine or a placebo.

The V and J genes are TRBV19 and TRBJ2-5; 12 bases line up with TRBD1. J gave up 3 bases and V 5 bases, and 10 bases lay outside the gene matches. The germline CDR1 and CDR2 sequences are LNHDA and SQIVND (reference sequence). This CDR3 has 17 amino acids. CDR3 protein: CASSPPGQGAMKETQYF. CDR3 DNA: TGTGCCAGTAGTCCTCCGGGACAGGGGGCAATGAAAGAGACCCAGTACTTC.

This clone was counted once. The CDR3 DNA sequence: TGTGCCAGCAGCAAATGGGGAGGGGATATAAAACCCTACGAGCAGTACTTC. Translated: CASSKWGGDIKPYEQYF. The chain is built from TRBV7-9 and TRBJ2-7; 7 nucleotides line up with TRBD2. Germline values: CDR1 SEHNR, CDR2 FQNEAQ (reference sequence). The CDR3 spans 17 residues. Germline trimming cut 5 bases from V and 2 bases from J; bases unmatched to any gene: 15.

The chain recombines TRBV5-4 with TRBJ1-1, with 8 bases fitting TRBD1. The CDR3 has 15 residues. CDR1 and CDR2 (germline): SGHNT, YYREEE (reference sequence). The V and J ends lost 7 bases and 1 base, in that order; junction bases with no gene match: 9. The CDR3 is CASVIRGQGNTEAFF. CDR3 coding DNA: TGTGCCAGCGTTATCAGGGGGCAGGGGAACACTGAAGCTTTCTTT.

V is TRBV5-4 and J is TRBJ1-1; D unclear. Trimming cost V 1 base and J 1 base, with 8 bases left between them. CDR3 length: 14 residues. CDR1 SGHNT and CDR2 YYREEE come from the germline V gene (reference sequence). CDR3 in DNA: TGTGCCAGCAGCTTGCCGACGGGGAACACTGAAGCTTTCTTT. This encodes CASSLPTGNTEAFF.

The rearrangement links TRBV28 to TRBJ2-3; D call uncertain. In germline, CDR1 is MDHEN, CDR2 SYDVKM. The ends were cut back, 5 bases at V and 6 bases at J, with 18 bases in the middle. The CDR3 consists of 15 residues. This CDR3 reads CASSIDPGRPDTQYF. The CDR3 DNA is TGTGCCAGCAGTATTGATCCGGGCCGCCCGGATACGCAGTATTTT.

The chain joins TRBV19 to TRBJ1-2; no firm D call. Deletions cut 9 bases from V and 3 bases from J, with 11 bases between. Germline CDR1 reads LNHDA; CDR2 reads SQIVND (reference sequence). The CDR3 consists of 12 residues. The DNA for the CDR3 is TGTGCCAGCGCAAGTGGAGACTATGGCTACACCTTC. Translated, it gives CASASGDYGYTF.

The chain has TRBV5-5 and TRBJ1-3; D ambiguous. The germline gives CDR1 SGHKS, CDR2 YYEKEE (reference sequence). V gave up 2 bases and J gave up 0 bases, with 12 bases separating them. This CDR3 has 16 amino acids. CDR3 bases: TGTGCCAGCAGCTTCCTGACGGCAGACTCTGGAAACACCATATATTTT. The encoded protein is CASSFLTADSGNTIYF.

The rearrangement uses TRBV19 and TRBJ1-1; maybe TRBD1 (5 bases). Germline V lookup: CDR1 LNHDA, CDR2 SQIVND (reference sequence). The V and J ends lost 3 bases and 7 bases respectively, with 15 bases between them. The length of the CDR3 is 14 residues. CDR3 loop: CASSIWGSGGEAFF. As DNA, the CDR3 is TGTGCCAGTAGTATTTGGGGGAGCGGTGGTGAAGCTTTCTTT.

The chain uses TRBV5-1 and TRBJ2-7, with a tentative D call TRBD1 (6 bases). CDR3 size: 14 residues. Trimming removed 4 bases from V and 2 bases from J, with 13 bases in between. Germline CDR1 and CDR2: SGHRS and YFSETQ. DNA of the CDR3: TGCGCCAGCAGCCTCGGACAGAGAACCTACGAGCAGTACTTC. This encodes CASSLGQRTYEQYF.

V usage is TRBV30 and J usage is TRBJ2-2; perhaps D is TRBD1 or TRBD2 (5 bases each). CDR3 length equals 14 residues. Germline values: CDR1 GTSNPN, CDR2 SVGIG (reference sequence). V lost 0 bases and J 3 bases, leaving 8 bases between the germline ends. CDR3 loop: CAWSVGTHTGELFF. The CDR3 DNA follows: TGTGCCTGGAGTGTAGGGACCCACACCGGGGAGCTGTTTTTT.

DNA for the CDR3: TGCGCCAGCAGCTTGCGCCCTACTTCGAACACCGGGGAGCTGTTTTTT. It codes for CASSLRPTSNTGELFF. V is TRBV5-1 and J is TRBJ2-2; the D is unclear. This CDR3 is built from 16 residues. The V and J ends lost 1 base and 0 bases respectively, with 10 bases between them. Germline values: CDR1 SGHRS, CDR2 YFSETQ.

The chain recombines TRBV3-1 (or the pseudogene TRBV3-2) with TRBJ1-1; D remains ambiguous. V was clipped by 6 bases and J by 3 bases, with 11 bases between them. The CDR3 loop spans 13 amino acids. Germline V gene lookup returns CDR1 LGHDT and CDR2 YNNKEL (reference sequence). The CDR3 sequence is CASRLMRDTEAFF. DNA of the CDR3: TGTGCCAGCAGACTTATGAGGGACACTGAAGCTTTCTTT.

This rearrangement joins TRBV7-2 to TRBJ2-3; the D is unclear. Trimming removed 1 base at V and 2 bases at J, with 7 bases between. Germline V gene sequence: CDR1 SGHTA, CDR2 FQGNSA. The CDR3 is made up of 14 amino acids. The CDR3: CASSLESATDTQYF. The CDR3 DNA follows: TGTGCCAGCAGCTTAGAATCAGCCACAGATACGCAGTATTTT.

CDR3 bases: TGTGCCAGCAGCTTGGACAGGGCGGGAGGGGAGTACTTC. Amino acids: CASSLDRAGGEYF. The chain combines TRBV5-6 with TRBJ2-7, with 9 bases lining up with TRBD2. V was pared by 0 bases and J by 11 bases, with 6 bases of the junction left unmatched. The CDR3 is 13 residues long. From germline, CDR1 is SGHDT and CDR2 YYEEEE.

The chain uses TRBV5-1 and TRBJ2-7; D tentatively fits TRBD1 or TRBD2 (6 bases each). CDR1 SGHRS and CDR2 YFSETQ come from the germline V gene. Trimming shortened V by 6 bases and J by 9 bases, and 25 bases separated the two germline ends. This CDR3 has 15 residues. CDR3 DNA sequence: TGCGCCAGCAAGGAGGGGACACCGACTCAGAGGGGGCAGTACTTC. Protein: CASKEGTPTQRGQYF.

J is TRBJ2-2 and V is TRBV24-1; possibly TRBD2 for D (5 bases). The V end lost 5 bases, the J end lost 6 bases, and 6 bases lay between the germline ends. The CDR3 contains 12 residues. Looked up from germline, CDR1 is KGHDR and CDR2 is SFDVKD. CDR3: CATSAGSGELFF. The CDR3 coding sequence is TGTGCCACCAGTGCGGGGTCCGGGGAGCTGTTTTTT.

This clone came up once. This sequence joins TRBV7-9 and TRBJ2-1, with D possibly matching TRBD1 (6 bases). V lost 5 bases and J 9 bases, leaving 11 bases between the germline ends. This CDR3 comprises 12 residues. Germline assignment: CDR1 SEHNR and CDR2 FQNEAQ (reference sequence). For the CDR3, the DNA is TGTGCCAGCAGCCCACAGGGAATTGAGCAGTTCTTC. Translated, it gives CASSPQGIEQFF.